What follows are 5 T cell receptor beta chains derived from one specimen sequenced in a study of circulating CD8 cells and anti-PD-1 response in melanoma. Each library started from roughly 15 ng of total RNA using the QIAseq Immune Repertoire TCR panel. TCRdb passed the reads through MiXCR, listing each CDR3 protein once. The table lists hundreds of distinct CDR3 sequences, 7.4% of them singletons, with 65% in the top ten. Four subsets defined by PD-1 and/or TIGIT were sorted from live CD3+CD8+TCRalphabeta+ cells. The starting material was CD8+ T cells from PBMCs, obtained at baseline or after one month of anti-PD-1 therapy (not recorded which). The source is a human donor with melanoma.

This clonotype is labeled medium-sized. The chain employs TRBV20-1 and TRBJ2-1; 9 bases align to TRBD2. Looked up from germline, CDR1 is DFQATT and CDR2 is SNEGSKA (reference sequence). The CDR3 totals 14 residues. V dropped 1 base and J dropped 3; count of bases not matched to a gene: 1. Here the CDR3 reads CSARGTSDYNEQFF. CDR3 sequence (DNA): TGCAGTGCTAGAGGGACTAGCGACTACAATGAGCAGTTCTTC.

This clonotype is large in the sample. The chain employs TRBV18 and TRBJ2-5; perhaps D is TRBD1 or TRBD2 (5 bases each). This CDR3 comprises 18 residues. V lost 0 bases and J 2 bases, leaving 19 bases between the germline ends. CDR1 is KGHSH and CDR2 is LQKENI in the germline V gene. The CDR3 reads CASSPPVGTGVFQETQYF. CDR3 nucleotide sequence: TGTGCCAGCTCACCACCAGTCGGGACCGGGGTCTTTCAAGAGACCCAGTACTTC.

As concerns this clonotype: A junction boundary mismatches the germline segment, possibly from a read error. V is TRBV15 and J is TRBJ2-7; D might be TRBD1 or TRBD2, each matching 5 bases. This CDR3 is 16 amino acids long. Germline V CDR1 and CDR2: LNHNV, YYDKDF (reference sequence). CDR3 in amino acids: CATSNPGPSSSYERYF. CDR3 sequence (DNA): TGTGCCACCAGCAATCCGGGACCCTCGTCATCCTACGAGCGGTACTTC.

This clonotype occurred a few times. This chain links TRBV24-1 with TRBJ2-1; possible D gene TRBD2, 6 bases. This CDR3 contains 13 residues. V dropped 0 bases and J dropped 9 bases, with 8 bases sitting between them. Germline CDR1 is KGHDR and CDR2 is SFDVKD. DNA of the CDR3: TGTGCCACCAGTGATTTGCGGGGAGGTGAGCAGTTCTTC. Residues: CATSDLRGGEQFF.

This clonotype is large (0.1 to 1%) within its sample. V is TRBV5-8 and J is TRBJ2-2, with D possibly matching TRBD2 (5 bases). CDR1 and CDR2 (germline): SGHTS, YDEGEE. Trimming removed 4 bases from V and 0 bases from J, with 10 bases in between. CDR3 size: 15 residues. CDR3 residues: CASSRPGTNTGELFF. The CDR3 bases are TGTGCCAGCAGCCGTCCCGGGACGAACACCGGGGAGCTGTTTTTT.